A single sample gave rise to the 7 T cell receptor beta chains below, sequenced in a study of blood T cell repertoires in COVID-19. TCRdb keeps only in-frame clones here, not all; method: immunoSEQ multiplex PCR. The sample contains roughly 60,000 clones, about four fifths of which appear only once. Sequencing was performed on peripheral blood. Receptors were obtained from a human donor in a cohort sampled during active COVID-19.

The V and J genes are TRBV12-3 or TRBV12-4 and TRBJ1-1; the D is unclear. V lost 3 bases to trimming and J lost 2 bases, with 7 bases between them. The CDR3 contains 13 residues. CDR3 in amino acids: CASSFNSNTEAFF. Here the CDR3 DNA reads TGTGCCAGCAGTTTTAACTCTAACACTGAAGCTTTCTTT.

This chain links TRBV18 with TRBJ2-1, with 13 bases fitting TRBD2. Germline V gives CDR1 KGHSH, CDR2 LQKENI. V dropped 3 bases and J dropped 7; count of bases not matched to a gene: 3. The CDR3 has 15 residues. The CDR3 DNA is TGTGCCAGCTCACCTACTAGCGGGAGGGATAATGAGCAGTTCTTC. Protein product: CASSPTSGRDNEQFF.

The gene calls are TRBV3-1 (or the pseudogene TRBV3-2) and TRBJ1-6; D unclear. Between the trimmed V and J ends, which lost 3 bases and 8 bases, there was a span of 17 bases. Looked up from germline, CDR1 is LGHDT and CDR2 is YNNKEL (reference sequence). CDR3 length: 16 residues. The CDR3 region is CASSHPPGRFDSPLHF. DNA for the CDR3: TGTGCCAGCAGCCATCCTCCGGGGAGGTTCGATTCACCCCTCCACTTT.

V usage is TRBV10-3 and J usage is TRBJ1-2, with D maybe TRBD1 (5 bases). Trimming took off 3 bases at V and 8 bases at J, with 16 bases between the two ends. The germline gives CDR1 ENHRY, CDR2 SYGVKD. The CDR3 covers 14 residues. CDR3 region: CAISDNRISSGYTF. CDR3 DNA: TGTGCCATCAGTGACAACAGGATATCTTCGGGCTACACCTTC.

CDR3 coding DNA: TGTGCCAGCAGGATGGGCCAGGGCACTGAAGCTTTCTTT. It specifies CASRMGQGTEAFF. The chain recombines TRBV7-8 with TRBJ1-1, with D tentatively TRBD1 (5 bases). The CDR3 sequence is 13 residues long. From germline, CDR1 is SGHVS and CDR2 FQNEAQ. V lost 6 bases and J lost 4, with 12 bases in between.

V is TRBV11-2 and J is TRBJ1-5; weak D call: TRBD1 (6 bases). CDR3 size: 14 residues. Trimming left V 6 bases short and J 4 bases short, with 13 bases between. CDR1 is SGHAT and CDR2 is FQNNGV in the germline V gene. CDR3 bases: TGTGCCAGCAGTTCCGACAGGTATAATCAGCCCCAGCATTTT. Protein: CASSSDRYNQPQHF.

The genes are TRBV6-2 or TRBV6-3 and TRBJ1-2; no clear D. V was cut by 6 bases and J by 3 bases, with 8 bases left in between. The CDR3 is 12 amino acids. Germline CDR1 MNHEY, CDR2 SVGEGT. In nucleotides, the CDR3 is TGTGCCAGCAGCAGCGGGGACTATGGCTACACCTTC. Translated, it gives CASSSGDYGYTF.